One sample yielded the 30 T cell receptor beta chains listed below, sequenced in a study of T cells after yellow fever vaccination. TCRdb reprocessed the 5' RACE reads with MiXCR, giving one entry per CDR3 protein. Among some 350,000 distinct CDR3 sequences listed, roughly 4.3% were seen once. The sample here was PBMCs, taken 5 days after the yellow fever booster vaccination. These receptors were taken from a man between 18 and 29 years old who received the YFV17D yellow fever vaccine.

This clonotype was detected a few times. In DNA, the CDR3 is TGTGCCCCAACGGGGGCTAGCGGAGAGAGTACCCAAGAGACCCAGTACTTC. Its translation: CAPTGASGESTQETQYF. The rearrangement links TRBV7-8 to TRBJ2-5; tentatively, D is TRBD2 (7 bases). V lost 11 bases and J 1 base, leaving 26 bases between the germline ends. Germline V gene data show CDR1 as SGHVS and CDR2 as FQNEAQ. The CDR3 is made up of 17 amino acids. Together with reference TRBV7-8 and TRBJ2-5, the CDR3 gives the full variable domain: GAGVSQSPRYKVAKRGQDVALRCDPISGHVSLFWYQQALGQGPEFLTYFQNEAQLDKSGLPSDRFFAERPEGSVSTLKIQRTQQEDSAVYLCAPTGASGESTQETQYFGPGTRLLVL.

This clonotype has just a few counts. The chain combines TRBV20-1 with TRBJ2-5; 12 nucleotides match TRBD2. Germline V gives CDR1 DFQATT, CDR2 SNEGSKA (reference sequence). V lost 5 bases, J lost 5 bases, and 15 bases stayed unmatched. The CDR3 has 17 residues. The CDR3: CSASPPSGGALRETQYF. As DNA, the CDR3 is TGCAGTGCTTCCCCCCCTAGCGGGGGGGCGTTACGGGAGACCCAGTACTTC.

CDR3 in amino acids: CSVEDGQGGDYGYTF. For the CDR3, the DNA is TGCAGCGTTGAAGATGGCCAGGGAGGTGACTATGGCTACACCTTC. This chain joins TRBV29-1 and TRBJ1-2; tentative D call: TRBD1 (5 bases). The CDR3 totals 15 residues. CDR1 and CDR2 from the germline V gene are SQVTM and ANQGSEA. The V end was cut by 0 bases, the J end by 3 bases, with 14 bases between.

In its sample, this clonotype was seen many times. V and J are TRBV6-5 and TRBJ2-7, with 11 positions matching TRBD1. V gave up 6 bases and J gave up 0 bases; unmatched junction bases: 7. The germline V gene has CDR1 MNHEY and CDR2 SVGAGI. The CDR3 length is 16 residues. This CDR3 is CASRPSGTGGSYEQYV. The CDR3 nucleotides read TGTGCCAGCAGACCTTCCGGGACAGGGGGCTCCTACGAGCAGTACGTC.

About this clonotype itself: A much larger clonotype is one base distant, so this may be a read error. The chain employs TRBV24-1 and TRBJ2-1; no firm D call. Germline V gene lookup returns CDR1 KGHDR and CDR2 SFDVKD. CDR3 length: 11 amino acids. V lost 0 bases and J 9 bases, leaving 2 bases between the germline ends. CDR3 DNA: TGTGCCACCAGTGATTTGGTTGAGCAGTTCTTC. It yields the protein CATSDLVEQFF.

The V and J genes are TRBV23-1 and TRBJ2-2; 8 bases map to TRBD1. TRBV23-1 is assigned to the ORF class and has an uncertain function. With V trimmed by 3 bases and J by 7 bases, 13 bases remained unmatched. CDR3 length: 17 amino acids. This CDR3 is CASSHPRQGRVNGELFF. Written as DNA, the CDR3 is TGCGCCAGCAGTCATCCCCGACAGGGGCGGGTGAACGGGGAGCTGTTTTTT.

This clonotype was counted ten times or more. V and J are TRBV7-8 and TRBJ2-3, with 7 bases lining up with TRBD1. The V gene's germline CDR1 is SGHVS and CDR2 FQNEAQ. Losses at the gene ends were 1 base for V and 0 bases for J; bases not matched to a gene: 1. CDR3 length equals 15 residues. The CDR3 protein is CASSLVTGSTDTQYF. The CDR3 nucleotides are TGTGCCAGCAGCTTAGTGACAGGGAGCACAGATACGCAGTATTTT.

V usage is TRBV6-5 and J usage is TRBJ1-1; D possibly corresponds to TRBD1 (6 bases). Looked up from germline, CDR1 is MNHEY and CDR2 is SVGAGI. Deletions cut 0 bases from V and 4 bases from J, with 9 bases between. CDR3 length: 14 residues. The CDR3, as DNA: TGTGCCAGCAGTTACTCTCAGGGGAGCACTGAAGCTTTCTTT. Translating it yields CASSYSQGSTEAFF.

The chain has TRBV7-9 and TRBJ2-7; TRBD2 might be the D (6 bases). From germline, CDR1 is SEHNR and CDR2 FQNEAQ (reference sequence). V lost 3 bases to trimming and J lost 1 base, with 10 bases between them. There are 14 residues in the CDR3. CDR3 DNA: TGTGCCAGCAGCTTGGATAGCGGTTCCTACGAGCAGTACTTC. It yields the protein CASSLDSGSYEQYF.

V is TRBV6-5 and J is TRBJ2-5; D is ambiguous. V was clipped by 3 bases and J by 3 bases, with 8 bases between them. Germline values: CDR1 MNHEY, CDR2 SVGAGI. The CDR3 length is 13 residues. CDR3 protein: CASSYWGKETQYF. The DNA of the CDR3 is TGTGCCAGCAGTTATTGGGGTAAAGAGACCCAGTACTTC.

This clonotype was picked up many times. Germline and junction disagree at one end, which may indicate a read error. The chain carries TRBV29-1 and TRBJ1-1; no clear D gene. The CDR3 contains 12 residues. Per germline, CDR1 SQVTM and CDR2 ANQGSEA. Here the CDR3 reads CSVVPGNAEAFF. The CDR3 DNA reads as TGCAGCGTTGTGCCGGGGAACGCTGAAGCTTTCTTT.

V is TRBV12-3 or TRBV12-4 and J is TRBJ1-6; tentative D call: TRBD1 (5 bases). Trimming left V 2 bases short and J 7 bases short, with 9 bases between. The CDR3 extends over 14 amino acids. CDR3: CASSLSGTNSPLHF. CDR3 sequence (DNA): TGTGCCAGCAGTTTATCGGGGACCAATTCACCCCTCCACTTT.

This clonotype is labeled as medium-sized. This sequence joins TRBV4-3 and TRBJ2-6; 9 nucleotides align to TRBD2. CDR3 length: 16 residues. Germline CDR1 LGHNA, CDR2 YSLEER. Losses at the gene ends were 3 bases for V and 1 base for J; bases not matched to a gene: 1. This CDR3 is CASSQTSGSGANVLTF. The CDR3 DNA sequence: TGCGCCAGCAGCCAGACTAGCGGTTCTGGGGCCAACGTCCTGACTTTC.

J is TRBJ2-1 and V is TRBV12-3 or TRBV12-4; no reliable D call. CDR3 length: 11 residues. Trimming pared 7 bases from V and 13 bases from J, leaving 14 bases between. The CDR3 DNA reads TGTGCCAGCACCCCCCGGACGGAACAGTTCTTC. Encoded protein: CASTPRTEQFF.

This clonotype has a count of ten or more. The chain recombines TRBV29-1 with TRBJ1-2; a weak D match, TRBD1 (6 bases). This CDR3 is built from 12 residues. Germline V CDR1 and CDR2: SQVTM, ANQGSEA. Trimming left V 7 bases short and J 0 bases short, with 9 bases between. CDR3 sequence: CSAWTANYGYTF. As DNA, the CDR3 is TGCAGCGCCTGGACAGCTAACTATGGCTACACCTTC.

This clonotype showed up just a few times. The CDR3: CASTSAGGPLYEQYF. CDR3 nucleotide sequence: TGTGCCAGCACCTCTGCTGGGGGACCTCTGTACGAGCAGTACTTC. The chain employs TRBV7-9 and TRBJ2-7, with D possibly being TRBD1 or TRBD2 (5 bases each). The V and J ends lost 7 bases and 4 bases respectively, with 20 bases between them. The CDR3 has 15 residues. Germline CDR1 reads SEHNR; CDR2 reads FQNEAQ (reference sequence).

The chain uses TRBV12-3 or TRBV12-4 and TRBJ2-2, with D perhaps TRBD2 (6 bases). V was trimmed by 8 bases and J by 6 bases, leaving 10 bases between them. The CDR3 consists of 12 residues. The CDR3 bases are TGTGCCAGCGTCTGGGGGGCCGGGGAGCTGTTTTTT. It translates to CASVWGAGELFF.

This clonotype was seen more than once but under ten times. This CDR3 is CASSYAGLPSRTQYF. In DNA form, the CDR3 reads TGTGCCAGCAGTTACGCGGGACTCCCTTCCCGGACCCAGTACTTC. The J gene is TRBJ2-5, the V gene TRBV6-5; D is perhaps TRBD2 (6 bases). CDR3 size: 15 residues. The germline gives CDR1 MNHEY, CDR2 SVGAGI. Trimming removed 2 bases from V and 7 bases from J, with 17 bases in between.

The V and J genes are TRBV29-1 and TRBJ2-3, with D possibly being TRBD1 (6 bases). Trimming shortened V by 5 bases and J by 2 bases, and 17 bases separated the two germline ends. This CDR3 spans 15 amino acids. The germline CDR1 and CDR2 sequences are SQVTM and ANQGSEA. CDR3 amino acids: CSVYSPGHSTDTQYF. The CDR3 DNA sequence: TGCAGCGTTTATTCTCCGGGACACTCCACAGATACGCAGTATTTT.

The sample holds many counts of this clonotype. V is TRBV6-4 and J is TRBJ2-1; TRBD1 agrees at 11 bases. This CDR3 has 13 residues. The junction had 2 bases not matched to a gene; V was cut back by 4 bases and J by 9 bases. Per the germline V gene, CDR1 is MRHNA and CDR2 is SNTAGT. The CDR3 loop reads CASSGDRGGEQFF. Written as DNA, the CDR3 is TGTGCCAGCAGTGGGGACAGGGGGGGTGAGCAGTTCTTC.

This clonotype appeared a few times. The rearrangement uses TRBV7-2 and TRBJ1-2; no reliable D call. Per the germline V gene, CDR1 is SGHTA and CDR2 is FQGNSA. V was trimmed by 2 bases and J by 4 bases, leaving 11 bases between them. The CDR3 is made up of 14 amino acids. CDR3 in amino acids: CASSLRFRGYGYTF. CDR3 nucleotide sequence: TGTGCCAGCAGCTTAAGGTTCAGAGGCTATGGCTACACCTTC.

V usage is TRBV18 and J usage is TRBJ1-1; D gene ambiguous. CDR3 length: 13 residues. Trimming took 2 bases from V and 2 from J, leaving 6 bases between them. In germline, CDR1 is KGHSH, CDR2 LQKENI. In DNA, the CDR3 is TGTGCCAGCTCACCAGGGATCAACACTGAAGCTTTCTTT. Amino acid sequence: CASSPGINTEAFF.

There are a few counts of this clonotype. The chain joins TRBV7-9 to TRBJ1-2, with TRBD1 as a possible D gene (5 bases). Germline V gives CDR1 SEHNR, CDR2 FQNEAQ (reference sequence). The CDR3 loop spans 13 amino acids. Trimming pared 3 bases from V and 6 bases from J, leaving 11 bases between. CDR3 in DNA: TGTGCCAGCAGCTTCAGGGAAGGGAATGGCTACACCTTC. It translates to CASSFREGNGYTF.

This clonotype has just a few counts. The chain employs TRBV5-1 and TRBJ1-3; D is possibly TRBD1 (6 bases). Per germline, CDR1 SGHRS and CDR2 YFSETQ. This CDR3 is built from 16 residues. Trimming stripped 4 bases from V and 0 bases from J, with 14 bases between. DNA of the CDR3: TGCGCCAGCAGCGCCAAACAGGGTTCCTCTGGAAACACCATATATTTT. The encoded protein is CASSAKQGSSGNTIYF. The variable domain in full, with the rest retrieved from reference TRBV5-1 and TRBJ1-3, is KAGVTQTPRYLIKTRGQQVTLSCSPISGHRSVSWYQQTPGQGLQFLFEYFSETQRNKGNFPGRFSGRQFSNSRSEMNVSTLELGDSALYLCASSAKQGSSGNTIYFGEGSWLTVV.

This clonotype occurred many times. The gene calls are TRBV5-1 and TRBJ1-1; perhaps TRBD1 as D (6 bases). V was cut by 0 bases and J by 4 bases, with 19 bases left in between. CDR1 and CDR2 from the germline V gene are SGHRS and YFSETQ. CDR3 length equals 17 residues. CDR3 DNA: TGCGCCAGCAGCTTGGCCTTCGTGGGGGTGGGGGCCACTGAAGCTTTCTTT. Translated, it gives CASSLAFVGVGATEAFF.

The table lists this clonotype with a few counts. The CDR3: CSARVQGAFYANQPQHF. The DNA for the CDR3 is TGCAGTGCTAGGGTCCAGGGGGCATTTTATGCCAATCAGCCCCAGCATTTT. J is TRBJ1-5 and V is TRBV20-1, with TRBD1 identical over 8 bases. This CDR3 comprises 17 residues. The trim removed 3 bases at V and 3 bases at J, leaving 13 bases unmatched. Germline CDR1 is DFQATT and CDR2 is SNEGSKA (reference sequence).

In its sample, this clonotype was seen a few times. The chain employs TRBV7-2 and TRBJ2-5; 8 nucleotides match TRBD1. The CDR3 has 14 residues. Germline values: CDR1 SGHTA, CDR2 FQGNSA. With 5 bases clipped from V and 4 bases from J, the junction kept 6 bases outside the gene matches. The CDR3 DNA reads as TGTGCCAGCAGCCTGGGACAGGCTCGAGAGACCCAGTACTTC. Translation gives CASSLGQARETQYF.

The rearrangement joins TRBV7-2 to TRBJ2-1, with 7 bases identical to TRBD1. The CDR3 is made up of 16 amino acids. CDR1 is SGHTA, CDR2 FQGNSA, per germline. J lost 1 base, V lost 6 bases, and 9 bases had no gene match. CDR3 amino acids: CASSFRQGLSYNEQFF. In DNA, the CDR3 is TGTGCCAGCAGTTTCAGACAGGGCCTATCCTACAATGAGCAGTTCTTC. The full variable domain, rest sourced from reference TRBV7-2 and TRBJ2-1, is GAGVSQSPSNKVTEKGKDVELRCDPISGHTALYWYRQSLGQGLEFLIYFQGNSAPDKSGLPSDRFSAERTGGSVSTLTIQRTQQEDSAVYLCASSFRQGLSYNEQFFGPGTRLTVL.

This clonotype was seen ten or more times. The chain carries TRBV5-1 and TRBJ2-7, with a weak D call TRBD2 (6 bases). V was shortened by 0 bases and J by 3 bases, with 10 bases between the two germline ends. The CDR3 has 14 residues. The germline V gene encodes CDR1 SGHRS and CDR2 YFSETQ. Here the CDR3 DNA reads TGCGCCAGCAGCTTGGCGGGACTTAACTACGAGCAGTACTTC. Protein sequence: CASSLAGLNYEQYF.

This clonotype was found many times. The J gene is TRBJ1-1, the V gene TRBV18, with no clear D. Germline V gene data show CDR1 as KGHSH and CDR2 as LQKENI. The CDR3 consists of 14 residues. V was pared by 3 bases and J by 0 bases, with 8 bases between. The CDR3 coding sequence is TGTGCCAGCTCACCTAGCGGGGTGAACACTGAAGCTTTCTTT. Its protein product is CASSPSGVNTEAFF.